This TCR beta chain was sequenced during a study of tumor-infiltrating lymphocytes in primary liver carcinoma. General study findings and limits: Tumor-adjacent and tumor-blood pairs displayed less overlap than did pairs of tumor regions.

This CDR3 comprises 12 residues. In germline, CDR1 is SEHNR, CDR2 FQNEAQ (reference sequence). Total RNA and DNA came together from roughly 20-30 mg of bulk tissue without cell sorting. TCR beta cDNA came from about 500 ng total RNA, primed with a constant-region primer. Each TCR beta library was derived from three nested multiplex PCR rounds that employed slightly modified ARM-PCR. Running about 11 cycles apiece, the first two PCR rounds relied on TRBV1-TRBV30 forward primers together with a C-beta reverse primer. TCRdb reanalysed the multiplex PCR reads using MiXCR and keeps one entry per CDR3 protein. Counted here are over 25,000 distinct CDR3 sequences, around three quarters occurring once; the ten biggest clones make up 46%. In the case of this clonotype: What it recognizes is unknown. One junction end does not reproduce the germline sequence, and a read error may be involved.

The sample comprised liver tumor tissue from sampling region 3. Subset meaning: tumor region T3, left-lateral pole. J is TRBJ2-1 and V is TRBV7-9; D remains ambiguous. The receptor comes from a man between 35 and 55 years old with primary liver carcinoma and hepatitis B virus infection. CDR3 loop: CVSSLINQEQFF. CDR3 bases: TGTGTCAGCAGCTTAATTAACCAAGAGCAGTTCTTC.